This T cell receptor beta chain was captured by sequencing in a study of PD-L1 blockade in urothelial cancer. Study-wide context: Patients commenced atezolizumab in about 2014, and it was given at 1,200 mg intravenously every 3 weeks. In the patient group, about 85% of the roughly 29 were males with bladder-origin urothelial cancer. Timepoints chosen for blood analysis were 3 weeks (second dose) and 6 weeks after treatment start.

The V segment lost 5 bases and the J segment 2 bases; nucleotides outside the gene matches: 5. CDR1 and CDR2 (germline): SQVTM, ANQGSEA. There are 13 residues in the CDR3. Spike-ins of synthetic TCR analog templates went into each PCR. Only in-frame clones appear in the TCRdb table, and some are missing; sequencing was by immunoSEQ multiplex PCR. The sample lists around 53,000 clones; about 87% were seen once. Sequencing was performed on PBMCs, taken around atezolizumab (anti-PD-L1) treatment. The clonotype comes from a middle-aged man with urothelial cancer. The chain recombines TRBV29-1 with TRBJ1-1; 7 nucleotides match TRBD1. The CDR3 loop reads CSVTDRRNTEAFF. CDR3 bases: TGCAGCGTTACGGACAGGCGTAACACTGAAGCTTTCTTT.